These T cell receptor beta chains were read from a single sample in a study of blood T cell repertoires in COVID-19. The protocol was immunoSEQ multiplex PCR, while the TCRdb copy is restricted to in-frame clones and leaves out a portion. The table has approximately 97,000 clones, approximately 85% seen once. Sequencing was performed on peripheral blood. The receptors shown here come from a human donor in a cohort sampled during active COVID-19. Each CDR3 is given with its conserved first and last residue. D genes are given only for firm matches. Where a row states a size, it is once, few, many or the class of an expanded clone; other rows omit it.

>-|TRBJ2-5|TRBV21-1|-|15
TGTGCCAGCAGCGGTCAGGATCTGCGGGGTGAGACCCAGTACTTC
CASSGQDLRGETQYF
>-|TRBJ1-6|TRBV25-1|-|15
TGTGCCAGCAGTGAGTCTCGGACAGTCAATTCACCCCTCCACTTT
CASSESRTVNSPLHF
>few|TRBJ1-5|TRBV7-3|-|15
TGTGCCAGCAGCCCTAGGGGGGGCGAGGATCAGCCCCAGCATTTT
CASSPRGGEDQPQHF
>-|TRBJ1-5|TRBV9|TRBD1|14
TGTGCCAGCAGCGCTTCAGGGGGGAATCAGCCCCAGCATTTT
CASSASGGNQPQHF
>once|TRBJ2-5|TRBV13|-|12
TGTGCCAGCAGCCGGCCGGGAGAGACCCAGTACTTC
CASSRPGETQYF
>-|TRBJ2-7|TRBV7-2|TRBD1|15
TGTGCCAGCAGCTTCGGACAGGGGGCAAACTACGAGCAGTACTTC
CASSFGQGANYEQYF
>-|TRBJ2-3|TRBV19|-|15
TGTGCCAGTAGTATAGGAAGTGGGTTAGCGGATACGCAGTATTTT
CASSIGSGLADTQYF
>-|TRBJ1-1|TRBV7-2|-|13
TGTGCCAGCAGCTTAGACAGGGACGCTGAAGCTTTCTTT
CASSLDRDAEAFF
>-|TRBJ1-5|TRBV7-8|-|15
TGTGCCAGCAGCTTAGACAGGGCGGGCAATCAGCCCCAGCATTTT
CASSLDRAGNQPQHF
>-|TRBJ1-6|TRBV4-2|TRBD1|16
TGTGCCAGCAGCGAAGGGACAGCAGTGGCAAATTCACCCCTCCACTTT
CASSEGTAVANSPLHF